This T cell receptor (beta chain) was profiled in a study of blood T cell repertoires in COVID-19 (dated by TCRdb to 2018 to 2021). As for the study more broadly: The collaborator samples originated in the United States, Italy and Spain and spanned the acute and convalescent phases of COVID-19. The samples were drawn from the first 160 participants of the ongoing ImmuneRACE study and from over 950 subjects provided by 6 global collaborators. Deeply sampled blood TCRbeta repertoires from subjects exposed to, actively infected with, or recovered from COVID-19 were included in the dataset. The sample metadata nearly always contained a de-identified subject ID, COVID-19 status, age in years and sex. The repertoires were released in a freely available public database intended as a resource for research on the immune response to SARS-CoV-2. The material from the prospective study consisted of cDNA or gDNA derived from T cells, B-cell-depleted T cells, or PBMCs. HLA class I and class II types, where available, came from metadata supplied by the sample provider rather than from assay-based typing.

The collaborating institutions used their own protocols to collect whole blood in K2EDTA tubes. For TCRbeta analysis, collaborators shipped samples as frozen whole blood, isolated PBMCs, or DNA extracted from either of those sample types. Study-wide findings and limitations: How much clinical and demographic metadata was included differed by source and by participant, and the metadata was provided uncurated.

A remark on this clone: No antigen is known for it. No much larger clonotype is one base removed from it; base qualities were not supplied.

TCRbeta CDR3 regions were amplified from genomic DNA using the immunoSEQ Assay, a bias-controlled multiplex PCR. The published analysis was carried out like this. The number of nucleated cells in each sample was estimated by amplification of reference gene primers within the assay. To quantify the absolute abundance of each unique TCRbeta CDR3 rearrangement, sequence reads were collapsed and filtered. For each sample, productive Simpson clonality was calculated by taking the square root of Simpson's diversity index across productive rearrangements. This is the immuneACCESS table as TCRdb keeps it, with only in-frame sequences that have V and J called. A part of the clones is gone; compared with another copy, unresolved V genes explain less than half, and the rest is unexplained. V and J calls and clone size follow that table, whereas D and trimming were derived from the DNA. For this sample there are around 140,000 clones; approximately 90% appear just once. In total, the top ten clones hold roughly 28% of the sample.

Unmatched junction bases come to 5, with V trimmed by 0 bases and J by 9 bases. CDR1 LNHNV and CDR2 YYDKDF are derived from the germline V gene (reference sequence). The CDR3, from cysteine to phenylalanine, totals 15 residues. Only CDR3 DNA remains: 45 bases, in frame from the first base. Sequencing input: peripheral blood. This sequence uses TRBV15 and TRBJ2-1; 10 of the junction bases match TRBD2. The receptor was isolated from a human donor in a cohort sampled during active COVID-19. The CDR3 corresponds to CATSREPSGGSEQFF. The DNA sequence is given as TGTGCCACCAGCAGAGAACCTAGCGGGGGTTCTGAGCAGTTCTTC.